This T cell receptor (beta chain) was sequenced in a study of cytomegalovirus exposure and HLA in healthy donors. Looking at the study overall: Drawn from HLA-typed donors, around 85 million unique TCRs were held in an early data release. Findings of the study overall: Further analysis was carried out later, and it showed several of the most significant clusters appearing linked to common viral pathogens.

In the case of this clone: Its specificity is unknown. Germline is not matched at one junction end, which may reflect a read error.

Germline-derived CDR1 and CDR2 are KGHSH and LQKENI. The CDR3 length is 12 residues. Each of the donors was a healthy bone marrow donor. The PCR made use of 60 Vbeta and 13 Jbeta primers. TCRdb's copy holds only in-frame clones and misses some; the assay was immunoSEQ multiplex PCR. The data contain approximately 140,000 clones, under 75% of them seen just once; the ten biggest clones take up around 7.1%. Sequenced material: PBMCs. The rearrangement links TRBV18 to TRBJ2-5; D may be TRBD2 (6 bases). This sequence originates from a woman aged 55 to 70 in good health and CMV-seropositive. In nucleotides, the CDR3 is TGTGCCAGCTCACCAATAACGGGGGACTTCAACTTC. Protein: CASSPITGDFNF.